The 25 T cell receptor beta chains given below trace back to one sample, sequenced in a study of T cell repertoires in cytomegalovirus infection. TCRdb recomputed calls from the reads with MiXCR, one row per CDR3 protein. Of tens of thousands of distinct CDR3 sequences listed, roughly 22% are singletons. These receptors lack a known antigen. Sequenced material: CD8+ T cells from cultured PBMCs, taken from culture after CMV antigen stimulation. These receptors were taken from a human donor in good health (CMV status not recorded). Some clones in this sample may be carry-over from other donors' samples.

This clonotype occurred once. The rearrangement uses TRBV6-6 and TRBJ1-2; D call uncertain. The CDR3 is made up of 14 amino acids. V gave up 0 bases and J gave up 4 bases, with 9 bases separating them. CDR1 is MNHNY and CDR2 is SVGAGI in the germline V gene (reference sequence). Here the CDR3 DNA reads TGTGCCAGCAGTTACTCACAGATTGCCTATGGCTACACCTTC. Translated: CASSYSQIAYGYTF.

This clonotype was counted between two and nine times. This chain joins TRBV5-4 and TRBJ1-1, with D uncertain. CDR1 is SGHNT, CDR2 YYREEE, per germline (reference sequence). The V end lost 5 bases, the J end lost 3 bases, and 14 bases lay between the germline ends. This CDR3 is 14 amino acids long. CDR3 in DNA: TGTGCCAGCAGGAAGCCCAATGAGGACACTGAAGCTTTCTTT. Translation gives CASRKPNEDTEAFF. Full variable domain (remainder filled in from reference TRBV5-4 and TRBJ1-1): ETGVTQSPTHLIKTRGQQVTLRCSSQSGHNTVSWYQQALGQGPQFIFQYYREEENGRGNFPPRFSGLQFPNYSSELNVNALELDDSALYLCASRKPNEDTEAFFGQGTRLTVV.

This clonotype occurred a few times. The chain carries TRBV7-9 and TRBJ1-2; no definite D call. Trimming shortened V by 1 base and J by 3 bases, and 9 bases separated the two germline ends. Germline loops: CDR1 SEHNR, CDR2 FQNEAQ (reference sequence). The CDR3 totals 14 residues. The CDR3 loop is CASSLGEGYYGYTF. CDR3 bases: TGTGCCAGCAGCTTAGGAGAGGGATACTATGGCTACACCTTC.

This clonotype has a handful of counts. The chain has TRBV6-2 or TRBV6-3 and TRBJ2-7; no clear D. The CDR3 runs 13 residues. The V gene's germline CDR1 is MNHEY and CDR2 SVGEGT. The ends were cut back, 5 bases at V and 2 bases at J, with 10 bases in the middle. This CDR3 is CASSRLLTYEQYF. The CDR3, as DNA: TGTGCCAGCAGTCGCTTGCTCACCTACGAGCAGTACTTC.

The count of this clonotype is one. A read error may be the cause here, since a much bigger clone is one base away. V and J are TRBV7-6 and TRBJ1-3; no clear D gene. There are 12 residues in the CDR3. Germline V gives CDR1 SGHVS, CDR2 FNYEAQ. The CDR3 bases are TGTGTCGCGCGGAGCTCTGGAAACACCATATATTTT. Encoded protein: CVARSSGNTIYF.

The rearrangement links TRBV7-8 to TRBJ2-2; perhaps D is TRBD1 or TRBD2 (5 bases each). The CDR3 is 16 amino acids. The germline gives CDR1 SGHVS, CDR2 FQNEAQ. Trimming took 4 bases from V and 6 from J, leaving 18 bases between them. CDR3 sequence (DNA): TGTGCCAGCAGCTCCGGACTCCTAAGGGGTCCCGGGGAGCTGTTTTTT. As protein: CASSSGLLRGPGELFF.

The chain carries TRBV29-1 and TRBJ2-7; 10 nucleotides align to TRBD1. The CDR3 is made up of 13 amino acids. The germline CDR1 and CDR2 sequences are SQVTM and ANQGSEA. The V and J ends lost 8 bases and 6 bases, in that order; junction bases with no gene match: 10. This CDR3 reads CSTPGTGDREQYF. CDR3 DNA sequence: TGCAGCACCCCCGGGACAGGGGACCGCGAGCAGTACTTC.

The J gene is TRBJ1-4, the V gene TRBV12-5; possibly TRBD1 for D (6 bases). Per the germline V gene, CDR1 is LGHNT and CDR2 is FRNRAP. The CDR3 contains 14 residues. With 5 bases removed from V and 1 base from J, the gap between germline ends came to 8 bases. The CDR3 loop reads CASGLQGTNEKLFF. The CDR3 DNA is TGTGCTAGTGGTCTACAGGGAACTAATGAAAAACTGTTTTTT.

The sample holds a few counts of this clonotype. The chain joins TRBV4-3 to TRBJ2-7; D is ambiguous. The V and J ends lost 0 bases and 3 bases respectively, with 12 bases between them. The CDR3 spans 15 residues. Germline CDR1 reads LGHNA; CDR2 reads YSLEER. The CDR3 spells CASSQDTFDIYEQYF. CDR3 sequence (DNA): TGCGCCAGCAGCCAAGATACGTTTGACATCTACGAGCAGTACTTC.

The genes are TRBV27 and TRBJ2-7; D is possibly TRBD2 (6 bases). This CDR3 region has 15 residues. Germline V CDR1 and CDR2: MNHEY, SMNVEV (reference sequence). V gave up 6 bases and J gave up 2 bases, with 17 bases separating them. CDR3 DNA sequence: TGTGCCAGCAGGGGGGGACTGATCCTTACCTACGAGCAGTACTTC. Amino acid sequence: CASRGGLILTYEQYF.

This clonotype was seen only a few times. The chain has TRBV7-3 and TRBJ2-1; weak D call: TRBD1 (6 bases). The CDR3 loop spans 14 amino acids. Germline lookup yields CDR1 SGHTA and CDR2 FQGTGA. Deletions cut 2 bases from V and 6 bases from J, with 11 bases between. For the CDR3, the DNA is TGTGCCAGCAGCTTAGGCCTAGGGGGCAATGAGCAGTTCTTC. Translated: CASSLGLGGNEQFF.

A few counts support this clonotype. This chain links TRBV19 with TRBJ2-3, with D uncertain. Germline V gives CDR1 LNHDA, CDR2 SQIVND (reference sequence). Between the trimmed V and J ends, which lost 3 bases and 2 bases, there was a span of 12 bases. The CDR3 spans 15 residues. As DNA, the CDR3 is TGTGCCAGTAGTATCCCATCGGATCCCACAGATACGCAGTATTTT. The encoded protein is CASSIPSDPTDTQYF.

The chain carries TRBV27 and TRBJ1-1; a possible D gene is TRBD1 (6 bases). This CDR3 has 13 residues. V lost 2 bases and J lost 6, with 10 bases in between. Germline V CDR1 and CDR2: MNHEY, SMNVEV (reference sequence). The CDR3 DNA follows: TGTGCCAGCAGTTTAGGACAGATTTCTGAAGCTTTCTTT. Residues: CASSLGQISEAFF.

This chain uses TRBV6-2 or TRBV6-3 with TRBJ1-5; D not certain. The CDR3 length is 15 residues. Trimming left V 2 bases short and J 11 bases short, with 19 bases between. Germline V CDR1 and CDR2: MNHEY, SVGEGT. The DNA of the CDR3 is TGTGCCAGCAGTTACGAGATCGGGGTTGTCGGGGCCCAGCATTTT. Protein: CASSYEIGVVGAQHF.

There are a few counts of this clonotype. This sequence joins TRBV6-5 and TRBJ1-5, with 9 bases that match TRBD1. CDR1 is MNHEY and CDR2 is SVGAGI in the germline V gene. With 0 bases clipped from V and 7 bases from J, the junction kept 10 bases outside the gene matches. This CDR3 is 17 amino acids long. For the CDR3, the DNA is TGTGCCAGCAGTTACTCGAGGGACAGGGAGTTAGGGCAGCCCCAGCATTTT. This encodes CASSYSRDRELGQPQHF.

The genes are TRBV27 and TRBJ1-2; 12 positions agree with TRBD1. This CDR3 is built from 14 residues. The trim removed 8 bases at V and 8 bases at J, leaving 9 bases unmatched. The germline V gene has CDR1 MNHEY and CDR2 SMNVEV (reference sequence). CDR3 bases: TGTGCCAGCGGGGGGACAGGGGGCGTATACGGCTACACCTTC. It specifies CASGGTGGVYGYTF.

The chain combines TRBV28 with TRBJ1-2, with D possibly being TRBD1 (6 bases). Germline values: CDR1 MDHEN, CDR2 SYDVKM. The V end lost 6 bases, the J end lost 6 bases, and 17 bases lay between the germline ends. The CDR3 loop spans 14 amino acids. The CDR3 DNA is TGTGCCAGCAGGAGCCCCGGGACAAGAGATGGCTACACCTTC. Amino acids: CASRSPGTRDGYTF.

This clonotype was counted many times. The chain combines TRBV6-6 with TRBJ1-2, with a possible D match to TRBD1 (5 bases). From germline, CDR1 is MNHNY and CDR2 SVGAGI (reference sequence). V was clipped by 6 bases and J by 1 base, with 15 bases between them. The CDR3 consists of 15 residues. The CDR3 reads CASRSKGDYNYGYTF. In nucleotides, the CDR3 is TGTGCCAGCAGAAGTAAAGGGGATTATAACTATGGCTACACCTTC.

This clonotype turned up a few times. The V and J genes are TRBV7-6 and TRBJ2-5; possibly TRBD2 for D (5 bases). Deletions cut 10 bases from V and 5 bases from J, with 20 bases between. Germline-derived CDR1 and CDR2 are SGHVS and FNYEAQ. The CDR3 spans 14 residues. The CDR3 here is CATSSTLWRETQYF. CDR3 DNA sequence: TGTGCCACCTCCTCTACGCTCTGGAGGGAGACCCAGTACTTC.

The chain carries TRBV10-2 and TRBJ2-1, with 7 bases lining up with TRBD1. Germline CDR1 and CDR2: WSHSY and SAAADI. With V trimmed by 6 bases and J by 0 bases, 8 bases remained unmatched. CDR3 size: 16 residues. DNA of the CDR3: TGCGCCAGCAGATTGGGACAGCTGAGCTCCTACAATGAGCAGTTCTTC. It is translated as CASRLGQLSSYNEQFF.

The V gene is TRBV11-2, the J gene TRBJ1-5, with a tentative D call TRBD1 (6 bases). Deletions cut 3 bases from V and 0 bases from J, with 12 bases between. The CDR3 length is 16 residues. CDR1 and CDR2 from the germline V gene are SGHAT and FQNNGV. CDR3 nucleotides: TGTGCCAGCAGCTTTGAGGGGGAGGTTAGCAATCAGCCCCAGCATTTT. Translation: CASSFEGEVSNQPQHF. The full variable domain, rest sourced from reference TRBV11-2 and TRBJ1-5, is EAGVAQSPRYKIIEKRQSVAFWCNPISGHATLYWYQQILGQGPKLLIQFQNNGVVDDSQLPKDRFSAERLKGVDSTLKIQPAKLEDSAVYLCASSFEGEVSNQPQHFGDGTRLSIL.

In DNA, the CDR3 is TGTGCCAGCAGCCTCACCAACGTCCCGTCGGACACTAAGAACTATGGCTACACCTTC. Protein: CASSLTNVPSDTKNYGYTF. This chain uses TRBV6-2 or TRBV6-3 with TRBJ1-2; D is perhaps TRBD1 (5 bases). There are 19 residues in the CDR3. Trimming stripped 6 bases from V and 2 bases from J, with 28 bases between. Germline lookup yields CDR1 MNHEY and CDR2 SVGEGT.

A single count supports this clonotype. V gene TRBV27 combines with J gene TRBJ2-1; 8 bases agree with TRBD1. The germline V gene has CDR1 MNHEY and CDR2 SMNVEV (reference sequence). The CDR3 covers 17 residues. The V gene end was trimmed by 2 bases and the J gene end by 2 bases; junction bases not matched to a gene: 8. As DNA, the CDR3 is TGTGCCAGCAGTTTAGAATACAGGGGGTCCCCCTACAATGAGCAGTTCTTC. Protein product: CASSLEYRGSPYNEQFF.

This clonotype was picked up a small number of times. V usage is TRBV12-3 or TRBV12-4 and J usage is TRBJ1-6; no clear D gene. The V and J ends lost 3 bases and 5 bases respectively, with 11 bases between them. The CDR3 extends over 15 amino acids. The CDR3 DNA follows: TGTGCCAGCAGTTTTTACGAGCCCAATAATTCACCCCTCCACTTT. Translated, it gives CASSFYEPNNSPLHF.

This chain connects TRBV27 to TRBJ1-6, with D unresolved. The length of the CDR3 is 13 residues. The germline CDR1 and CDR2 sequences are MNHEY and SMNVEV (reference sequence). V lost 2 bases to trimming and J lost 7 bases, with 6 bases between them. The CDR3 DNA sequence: TGTGCCAGCAGTTTAATCAGGAATTCACCCCTCCACTTT. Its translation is CASSLIRNSPLHF.